The present entry profiles one TCR beta chain with its context. Sequencing was performed with immunoSEQ multiplex PCR; in TCRdb, only in-frame clones are kept and a portion is missing. The data show some 100,000 clones, with 80% to 90% seen just once and 7.8% held by the top ten. This specimen comes from a study of control samples from healthy donors and cancer patients. The sample taken for sequencing was blood. The sequence was collected from a man in his thirties or forties in good health.

The CDR3: CASSSTDRGNTEAFF. As DNA, the CDR3 is TGCGCCAGCAGCTCTACCGACAGGGGGAACACTGAAGCTTTCTTT. This rearrangement joins TRBV5-1 to TRBJ1-1; 8 bases are a match to TRBD1. From germline, CDR1 is SGHRS and CDR2 YFSETQ. This CDR3 spans 15 amino acids. V lost 3 bases to trimming and J lost 1 base; unmatched junction nucleotides: 5.